The 28 T cell receptor beta chains given below trace back to one sample, sequenced in a study of blood T cell repertoires in COVID-19. Only in-frame clones appear in the TCRdb table, and some are missing; sequencing was by immunoSEQ multiplex PCR. The sample has fewer than 250,000 clones, 75% to 90% seen once. Source material: peripheral blood. The receptors derive from a woman between 65 and 79 years old with active or convalescent COVID-19.

CDR3 sequence reads: CASSISDRGGTDTQYF. CDR3 bases: TGTGCCAGCAGCATCTCAGACAGGGGTGGCACAGATACGCAGTATTTT. The chain recombines TRBV9 with TRBJ2-3; 8 nucleotides align to TRBD1. This CDR3 region has 16 residues. The J segment lost 1 base and the V segment lost 4 bases, leaving 8 bases of the junction unmatched. From germline, CDR1 is SGDLS and CDR2 YYNGEE.

This sequence joins TRBV9 and TRBJ2-7, with D possibly being TRBD1 (5 bases). Germline V gives CDR1 SGDLS, CDR2 YYNGEE. This CDR3 contains 17 residues. V lost 4 bases, J lost 0 bases, and 20 bases lay in between. The CDR3 spells CASSIRGLQVNSYEQYF. The CDR3 region has the DNA TGTGCCAGCAGCATAAGAGGCTTACAGGTTAACTCCTACGAGCAGTACTTC.

This CDR3 reads CASSPMGAPDTQYF. CDR3 coding DNA: TGCGCCAGCAGCCCTATGGGGGCGCCAGATACGCAGTATTTT. This chain connects TRBV10-1 to TRBJ2-3, with a possible D match to TRBD1 (6 bases). Germline V CDR1 and CDR2: WNHNN, SYGVQD (reference sequence). V was cut by 6 bases and J by 4 bases, with 14 bases left in between. This CDR3 is built from 14 residues.

Remarks on this clone: The identical CDR3 is also encoded by other nucleotide sequences in the sample. The genes are TRBV19 and TRBJ1-2; TRBD1 might be the D (6 bases). The CDR3 is made up of 15 amino acids. CDR1 LNHDA and CDR2 SQIVND come from the germline V gene (reference sequence). Trimming shortened V by 6 bases and J by 5 bases, and 19 bases separated the two germline ends. CDR3 sequence: CASSLRDPGQYGYTF. In nucleotides, the CDR3 is TGTGCCAGTAGCCTCCGTGATCCGGGACAATATGGCTACACCTTC.

The chain carries TRBV6-2 or TRBV6-3 and TRBJ2-7; TRBD1 agrees at 8 bases. Germline V gene data show CDR1 as MNHEY and CDR2 as SVGEGT. CDR3 length: 13 amino acids. V shed 4 bases and J 3 bases; nucleotides not matched to a gene: 2. The CDR3 DNA reads TGTGCCAGCAGTTCCGGGACAGGCTACGAGCAGTACTTC. Translation gives CASSSGTGYEQYF.

A word on this clone: An end of the junction differs from the germline gene, which may be a read error. CDR3 nucleotides: TGTGCCAGCAGTTTAGCGGGAGCACACCAAGAGACCCAGTACTTC. Its translation: CASSLAGAHQETQYF. This chain connects TRBV7-9 to TRBJ2-5, with 9 bases identical to TRBD2. The CDR3 covers 15 residues. CDR1 SEHNR and CDR2 FQNEAQ come from the germline V gene (reference sequence).

The V gene is TRBV18, the J gene TRBJ1-2; tentatively, D is TRBD1 (6 bases). CDR3 length: 13 residues. V was pared by 3 bases and J by 3 bases, with 8 bases between. Germline lookup yields CDR1 KGHSH and CDR2 LQKENI. The CDR3 sequence: CASSPGTHYGYTF. The CDR3 region has the DNA TGTGCCAGCTCACCCGGGACACACTATGGCTACACCTTC.

This clone was picked up one time. This sequence joins TRBV3-1 (or the pseudogene TRBV3-2) and TRBJ2-7, with D unclear. Trimming pared 3 bases from V and 0 bases from J, leaving 3 bases between. This CDR3 is 12 amino acids long. Germline V gene sequence: CDR1 LGHDT, CDR2 YNNKEL (reference sequence). In DNA form, the CDR3 reads TGTGCCAGCAGCCACAGCTCCTACGAGCAGTACTTC. It is translated as CASSHSSYEQYF.

The chain combines TRBV4-2 with TRBJ1-2; no reliable D call. With 0 bases removed from V and 7 bases from J, the gap between germline ends came to 12 bases. The CDR3 has 14 residues. Germline CDR1 is LGHNA and CDR2 is YNFKEQ. CDR3 sequence (DNA): TGTGCCAGCAGCCAAGATGCCAGACTCCCTGGCTACACCTTC. Translated: CASSQDARLPGYTF.

The chain couples TRBV28 to TRBJ1-1; TRBD1 is a possible D gene (5 bases). Germline V CDR1 and CDR2: MDHEN, SYDVKM. The CDR3 runs 15 residues. V shed 3 bases and J shed 5 bases, with 16 bases lying between them. DNA for the CDR3: TGTGCCAGCAGTTTTCCTTCCGGGGGTGGAACTGAAGCTTTCTTT. Residues: CASSFPSGGGTEAFF.

This clone was seen only a few times. The V gene is TRBV10-3, the J gene TRBJ2-7; TRBD2 aligns across 7 bases. Germline loops: CDR1 ENHRY, CDR2 SYGVKD. The V gene end was trimmed by 6 bases and the J gene end by 6 bases; junction bases not matched to a gene: 11. The CDR3 extends over 14 amino acids. The CDR3 sequence is CAIREGGLGPEQYF. In DNA form, the CDR3 reads TGTGCCATCAGGGAGGGAGGGTTGGGCCCCGAGCAGTACTTC.

The gene calls are TRBV5-1 and TRBJ1-4; D is undetermined. Germline V gives CDR1 SGHRS, CDR2 YFSETQ. The V and J ends lost 7 bases and 8 bases respectively, with 15 bases between them. The CDR3 is 13 residues long. As DNA, the CDR3 is TGCGCCAGCCGCACCTCCCTAAACGAAAAACTGTTTTTT. As protein: CASRTSLNEKLFF.

V gene TRBV5-4 combines with J gene TRBJ2-3, with unresolved D. The CDR3 loop spans 15 amino acids. V dropped 4 bases and J dropped 0 bases, with 12 bases sitting between them. Per germline, CDR1 SGHNT and CDR2 YYREEE (reference sequence). The CDR3, as DNA: TGTGCCAGCAGCAATACAGTCTCTAGCACAGATACGCAGTATTTT. It codes for CASSNTVSSTDTQYF.

The genes are TRBV10-2 and TRBJ2-2, with D perhaps TRBD1 (5 bases). V lost 9 bases, J lost 11 bases, and 13 bases lay in between. This CDR3 is 11 amino acids long. Germline loops: CDR1 WSHSY, CDR2 SAAADI. The CDR3 here is CASNRIGELFF. The CDR3 nucleotides are TGCGCCAGTAACAGGATAGGTGAGCTGTTTTTT.

The J gene is TRBJ2-1, the V gene TRBV5-7; D unresolved. TRBV5-7 is placed among ORFs of uncertain function. CDR3 length equals 13 residues. The V and J ends lost 4 bases and 8 bases respectively, with 13 bases between them. DNA for the CDR3: TGTGCCAGCAGCACCGCTACGTCCCATGAGCAGTTCTTC. The encoded protein is CASSTATSHEQFF.

V gene TRBV20-1 combines with J gene TRBJ2-5; tentative D call: TRBD1 (6 bases). V shed 3 bases and J shed 1 base, with 15 bases lying between them. Germline loops: CDR1 DFQATT, CDR2 SNEGSKA (reference sequence). The CDR3 runs to 15 residues. CDR3 bases: TGCAGTGCTAGTGGTAGGGGGATTAGCCAAGAGACCCAGTACTTC. It encodes CSASGRGISQETQYF.

J is TRBJ2-2 and V is TRBV5-1, with TRBD1 as a possible D gene (6 bases). The V and J ends lost 7 bases and 2 bases respectively, with 12 bases between them. Germline loops: CDR1 SGHRS, CDR2 YFSETQ. The length of the CDR3 is 14 residues. CDR3 amino acids: CASVFGTNTGELFF. CDR3 sequence (DNA): TGCGCCAGCGTCTTTGGGACAAACACCGGGGAGCTGTTTTTT.

The chain carries TRBV15 and TRBJ1-6, with no clear D. Germline values: CDR1 LNHNV, CDR2 YYDKDF (reference sequence). V dropped 0 bases and J dropped 4 bases, with 10 bases sitting between them. This CDR3 contains 16 residues. For the CDR3, the DNA is TGTGCCACCAGCAGAGATTCCGCAGATTATAATTCACCCCTCCACTTT. Its translation is CATSRDSADYNSPLHF.

The rearrangement links TRBV18 to TRBJ1-2; weak D call: TRBD1 (5 bases). The V gene's germline CDR1 is KGHSH and CDR2 LQKENI. The length of the CDR3 is 16 residues. V was cut by 0 bases and J by 3 bases, with 14 bases left in between. Written as DNA, the CDR3 is TGTGCCAGCTCACCACCGTCGGCAGGGATAGACTATGGCTACACCTTC. Protein product: CASSPPSAGIDYGYTF.

The genes are TRBV7-2 and TRBJ2-4; D might be TRBD1 (5 bases). V lost 6 bases to trimming and J lost 6 bases, with 18 bases between them. The CDR3 has 15 residues. Germline V gene data show CDR1 as SGHTA and CDR2 as FQGNSA. The CDR3 DNA is TGTGCCAGCAGGGGTGGATCAGGGCCAGGAAACATTCAGTACTTC. The encoded protein is CASRGGSGPGNIQYF. Complete variable domain (other parts from reference TRBV7-2 and TRBJ2-4): GAGVSQSPSNKVTEKGKDVELRCDPISGHTALYWYRQSLGQGLEFLIYFQGNSAPDKSGLPSDRFSAERTGGSVSTLTIQRTQQEDSAVYLCASRGGSGPGNIQYFGAGTRLSVL.

This clone was seen a single time. This chain joins TRBV4-1 and TRBJ2-1, with 12 bases aligning to TRBD2. V gave up 3 bases and J gave up 9 bases; unmatched junction bases: 15. CDR1 is MGHRA and CDR2 is YSYEKL in the germline V gene. This CDR3 is built from 18 residues. The CDR3 DNA sequence: TGCGCCAGCAGCCATCCCAAGAGCGTAGGACTAGCGGGGAGTGAGCAGTTCTTC. Residues: CASSHPKSVGLAGSEQFF.

The gene calls are TRBV3-1 (or the pseudogene TRBV3-2) and TRBJ2-7; D is possibly TRBD1 (6 bases). V lost 4 bases and J 12 bases, leaving 16 bases between the germline ends. The length of the CDR3 is 12 residues. Germline CDR1 LGHDT, CDR2 YNNKEL (reference sequence). Here the CDR3 DNA reads TGTGCCAGCAGCCTCGGACAGAAAGGTCTGTACTTC. It is translated as CASSLGQKGLYF.

This sequence joins TRBV5-1 and TRBJ2-7; TRBD1 might be the D (6 bases). This CDR3 region has 18 residues. Germline loops: CDR1 SGHRS, CDR2 YFSETQ. With 3 bases removed from V and 0 bases from J, the gap between germline ends came to 22 bases. The CDR3 DNA sequence: TGCGCCAGCAGCTCTAACTCCCCCGGGACAAGCCTCTCCTACGAGCAGTACTTC. As protein: CASSSNSPGTSLSYEQYF.

The genes are TRBV30 and TRBJ2-1, with D possibly being TRBD2 (6 bases). This CDR3 comprises 11 residues. The germline V gene has CDR1 GTSNPN and CDR2 SVGIG (reference sequence). Trimming shortened V by 3 bases and J by 7 bases, and 7 bases separated the two germline ends. CDR3: CAWRAGNEQFF. Here the CDR3 DNA reads TGTGCCTGGAGGGCGGGAAATGAGCAGTTCTTC.

The genes are TRBV5-4 and TRBJ1-6, with D unresolved. This CDR3 has 14 residues. Germline V gives CDR1 SGHNT, CDR2 YYREEE (reference sequence). The V and J ends lost 0 bases and 6 bases respectively, with 7 bases between them. Written as DNA, the CDR3 is TGTGCCAGCAGCTTGGAAACAGCTAATTCACCCCTCCACTTT. Its translation: CASSLETANSPLHF.

The chain uses TRBV18 and TRBJ2-7; 11 bases are a match to TRBD1. The length of the CDR3 is 15 residues. Germline assignment: CDR1 KGHSH and CDR2 LQKENI. V shed 6 bases, J shed 2 bases, and the junction held 6 bases outside the gene matches. The CDR3 sequence: CASSRTGGDPYEQYF. The CDR3, as DNA: TGTGCCAGCTCGCGGACAGGGGGCGACCCCTACGAGCAGTACTTC.

This chain joins TRBV24-1 and TRBJ2-1, with a weak D call TRBD2 (5 bases). The CDR3 is 15 amino acids. CDR1 and CDR2 (germline): KGHDR, SFDVKD. Between the trimmed V and J ends, which lost 0 bases and 6 bases, there was a span of 11 bases. DNA for the CDR3: TGTGCCACCAGTGATTTGCAAGGGCGGGTCAATGAGCAGTTCTTC. Its translation is CATSDLQGRVNEQFF.

The chain joins TRBV6-1 to TRBJ2-7, with D perhaps TRBD2 (6 bases). The CDR3 length is 15 residues. CDR1 MNHNS and CDR2 SASEGT come from the germline V gene. The V and J ends lost 4 bases and 2 bases respectively, with 15 bases between them. CDR3 nucleotide sequence: TGTGCCAGCAGTGGCGGGACGCCGCGAGCCTACGAGCAGTACTTC. Its protein product is CASSGGTPRAYEQYF.